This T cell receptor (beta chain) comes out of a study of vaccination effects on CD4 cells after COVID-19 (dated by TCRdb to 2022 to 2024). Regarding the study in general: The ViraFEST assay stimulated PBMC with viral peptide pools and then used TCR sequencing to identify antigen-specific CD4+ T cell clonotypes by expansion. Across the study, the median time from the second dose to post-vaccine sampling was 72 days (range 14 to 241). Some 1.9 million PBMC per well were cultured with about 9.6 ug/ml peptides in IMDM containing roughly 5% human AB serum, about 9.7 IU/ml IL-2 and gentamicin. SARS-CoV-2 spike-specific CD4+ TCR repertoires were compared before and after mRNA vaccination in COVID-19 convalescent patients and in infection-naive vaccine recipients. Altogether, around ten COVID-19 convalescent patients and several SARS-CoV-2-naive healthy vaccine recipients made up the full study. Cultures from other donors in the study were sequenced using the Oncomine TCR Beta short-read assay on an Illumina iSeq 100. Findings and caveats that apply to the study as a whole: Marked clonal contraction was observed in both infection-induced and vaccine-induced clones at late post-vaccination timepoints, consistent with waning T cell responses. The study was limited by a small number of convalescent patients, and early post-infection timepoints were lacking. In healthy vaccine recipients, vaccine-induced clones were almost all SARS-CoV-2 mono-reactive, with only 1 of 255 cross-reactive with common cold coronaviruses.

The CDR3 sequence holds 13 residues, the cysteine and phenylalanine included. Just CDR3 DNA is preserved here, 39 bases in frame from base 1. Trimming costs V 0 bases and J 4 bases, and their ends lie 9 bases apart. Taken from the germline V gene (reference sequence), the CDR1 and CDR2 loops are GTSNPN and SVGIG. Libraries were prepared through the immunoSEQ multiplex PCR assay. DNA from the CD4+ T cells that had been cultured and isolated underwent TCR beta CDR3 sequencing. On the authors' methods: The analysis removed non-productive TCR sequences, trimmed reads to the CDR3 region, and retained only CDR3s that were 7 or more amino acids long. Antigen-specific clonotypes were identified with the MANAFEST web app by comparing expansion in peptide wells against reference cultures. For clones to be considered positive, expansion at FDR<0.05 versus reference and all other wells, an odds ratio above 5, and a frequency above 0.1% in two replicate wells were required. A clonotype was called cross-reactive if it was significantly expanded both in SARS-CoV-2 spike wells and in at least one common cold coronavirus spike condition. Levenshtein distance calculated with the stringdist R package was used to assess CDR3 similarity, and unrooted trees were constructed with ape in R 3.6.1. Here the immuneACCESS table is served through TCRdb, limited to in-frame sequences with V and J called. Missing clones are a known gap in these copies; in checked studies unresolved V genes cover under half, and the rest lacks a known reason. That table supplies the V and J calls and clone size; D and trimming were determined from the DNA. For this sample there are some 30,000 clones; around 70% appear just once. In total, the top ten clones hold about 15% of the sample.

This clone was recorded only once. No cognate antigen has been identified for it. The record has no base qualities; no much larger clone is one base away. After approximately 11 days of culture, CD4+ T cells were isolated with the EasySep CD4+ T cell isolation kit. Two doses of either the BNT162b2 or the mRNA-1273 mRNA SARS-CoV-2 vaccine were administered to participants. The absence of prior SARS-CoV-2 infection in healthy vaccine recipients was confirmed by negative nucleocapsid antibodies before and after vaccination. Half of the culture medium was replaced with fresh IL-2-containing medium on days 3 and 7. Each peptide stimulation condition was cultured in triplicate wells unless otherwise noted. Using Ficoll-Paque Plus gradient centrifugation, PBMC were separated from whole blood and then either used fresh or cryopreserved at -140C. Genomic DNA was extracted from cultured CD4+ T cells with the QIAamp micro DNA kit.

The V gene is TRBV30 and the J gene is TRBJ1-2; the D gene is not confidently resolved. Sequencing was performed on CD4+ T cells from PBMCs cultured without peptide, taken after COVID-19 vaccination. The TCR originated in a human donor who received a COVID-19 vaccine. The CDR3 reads CAWSVQGFYGYTF. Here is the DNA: TGTGCCTGGAGTGTACAAGGCTTCTATGGCTACACCTTC.